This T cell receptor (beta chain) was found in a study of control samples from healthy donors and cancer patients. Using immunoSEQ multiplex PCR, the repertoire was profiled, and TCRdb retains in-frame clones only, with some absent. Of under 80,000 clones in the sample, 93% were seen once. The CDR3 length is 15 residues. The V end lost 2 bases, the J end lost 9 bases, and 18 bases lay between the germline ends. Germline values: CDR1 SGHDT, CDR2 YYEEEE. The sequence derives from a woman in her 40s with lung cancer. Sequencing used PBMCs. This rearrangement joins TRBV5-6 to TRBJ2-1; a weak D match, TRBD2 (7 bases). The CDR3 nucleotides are TGTGCCAGCAGCTTTCCCCGGGGGGCGGGAGCTGAGCAGTTCTTC. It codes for CASSFPRGAGAEQFF.